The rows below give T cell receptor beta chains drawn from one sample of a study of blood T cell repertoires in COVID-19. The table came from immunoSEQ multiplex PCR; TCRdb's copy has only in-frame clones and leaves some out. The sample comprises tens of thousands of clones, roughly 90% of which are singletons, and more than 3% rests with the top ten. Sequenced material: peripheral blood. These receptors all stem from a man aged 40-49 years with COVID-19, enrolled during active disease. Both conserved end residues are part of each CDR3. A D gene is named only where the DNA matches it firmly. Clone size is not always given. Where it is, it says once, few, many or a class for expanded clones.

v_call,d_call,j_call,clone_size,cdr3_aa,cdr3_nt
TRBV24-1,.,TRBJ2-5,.,CATSDPTVFGETQYF,TGTGCCACCAGTGACCCGACAGTTTTTGGGGAGACCCAGTACTTC
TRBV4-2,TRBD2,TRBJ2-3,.,CASSQDPLAGGSDTQYF,TGTGCCAGCAGCCAAGATCCCCTAGCGGGGGGTAGCGATACGCAGTATTTT
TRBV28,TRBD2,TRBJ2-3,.,CASSLRRGAITDTQYF,TGTGCCAGCAGTTTAAGGCGGGGGGCGATCACAGATACGCAGTATTTT
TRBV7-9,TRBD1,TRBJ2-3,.,CASSRGQPGTDTQYF,TGTGCCAGCAGCCGGGGACAGCCAGGCACAGATACGCAGTATTTT
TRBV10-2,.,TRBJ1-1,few,CASTQGQRTEAFF,TGCGCCAGCACCCAGGGACAACGGACTGAAGCTTTCTTT
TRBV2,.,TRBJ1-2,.,CASSQERGINYGYTF,TGTGCCAGCAGCCAGGAGCGGGGGATTAACTATGGCTACACCTTC
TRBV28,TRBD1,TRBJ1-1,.,CASSLLDRGTEAFF,TGTGCCAGCAGTCTTCTGGACAGGGGCACTGAAGCTTTCTTT
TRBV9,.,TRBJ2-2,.,CASSAYGTGEGTGELFF,TGTGCCAGCAGCGCCTACGGGACTGGTGAGGGAACCGGGGAGCTGTTTTTT
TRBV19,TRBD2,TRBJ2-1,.,CASSPRTSGFYNEQFF,TGTGCCAGTAGTCCCAGGACTAGCGGATTCTACAATGAGCAGTTCTTC
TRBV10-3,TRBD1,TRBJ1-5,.,CAISQTGINSNQPQHF,TGTGCCATCAGCCAGACAGGGATCAATAGCAATCAGCCCCAGCATTTT
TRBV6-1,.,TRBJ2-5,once,CASSEAVGGGWETQYF,TGTGCCAGCAGTGAAGCGGTGGGAGGGGGTTGGGAGACCCAGTACTTC
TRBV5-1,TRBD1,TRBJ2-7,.,CASSPSDRASSYEQYF,TGCGCCAGCAGCCCTTCTGACAGGGCGAGCTCCTACGAGCAGTACTTC
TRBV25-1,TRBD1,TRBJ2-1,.,CASSDKGTAVYNEQFF,TGTGCCAGCAGTGATAAGGGGACAGCGGTCTACAATGAGCAGTTCTTC
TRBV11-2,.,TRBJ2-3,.,CASSLWAGSSTDTQYF,TGTGCCAGCAGCTTATGGGCAGGTTCTAGCACAGATACGCAGTATTTT
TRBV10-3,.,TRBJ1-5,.,CAISRTESNQPQHF,TGTGCCATCAGCCGGACAGAGAGCAATCAGCCCCAGCATTTT
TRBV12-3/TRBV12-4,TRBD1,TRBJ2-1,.,CASTPDRANEQFF,TGTGCCAGCACCCCCGACAGGGCCAATGAGCAGTTCTTC
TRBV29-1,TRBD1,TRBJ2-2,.,CSVRTGDGGELFF,TGCAGCGTTCGGACAGGGGATGGCGGGGAGCTGTTTTTT
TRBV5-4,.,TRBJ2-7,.,CASSLDSSSYEQYF,TGTGCCAGCAGCTTAGACAGTTCTTCCTACGAGCAGTACTTC
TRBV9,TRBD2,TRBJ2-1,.,CASSAGGTSPGEQFF,TGTGCCAGCAGCGCGGGGGGGACTTCCCCCGGGGAGCAGTTCTTC
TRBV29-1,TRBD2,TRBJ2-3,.,CSVGREGRGDTQYF,TGCAGCGTTGGACGGGAGGGCCGGGGAGATACGCAGTATTTT
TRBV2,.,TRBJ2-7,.,CASSVTGTEQYF,TGTGCCAGCAGTGTGACAGGAACCGAGCAGTACTTC
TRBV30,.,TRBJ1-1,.,CAWREGGNTEAFF,TGTGCCTGGAGAGAAGGGGGTAACACTGAAGCTTTCTTT
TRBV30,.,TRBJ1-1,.,CAWSVNRPNTEAFF,TGTGCCTGGAGTGTGAACAGGCCGAACACTGAAGCTTTCTTT
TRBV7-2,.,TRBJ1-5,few,CASSLGQGLKPQHF,TGTGCCAGCAGCTTGGGGCAAGGCCTTAAGCCCCAGCATTTT
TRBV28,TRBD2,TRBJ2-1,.,CASSPPYASGRYNEQFF,TGTGCCAGCAGTCCCCCTTACGCTAGCGGGAGGTACAATGAGCAGTTCTTC
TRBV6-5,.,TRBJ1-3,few,CASRPDGARGNTIYF,TGTGCCAGCAGGCCCGACGGAGCCCGCGGAAACACCATATATTTT
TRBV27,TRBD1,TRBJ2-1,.,CASSSPRPGTGYNEQFF,TGTGCCAGCAGTTCGCCCCGCCCCGGGACAGGGTACAATGAGCAGTTCTTC